The 26 T cell receptor beta chains below come from one sample, sequenced in a study of cytomegalovirus exposure and HLA in healthy donors. Primers included in the PCR were 60 Vbeta and 13 Jbeta primers. Some clones are missing from TCRdb's copy, which holds only in-frame ones; the method was immunoSEQ multiplex PCR. Of approximately 97,000 clones in the sample, around four fifths are singletons; the top ten hold around 2.6%. Sequencing was done on a sample of PBMCs. The receptor source for this set is a man between 40 and 49 years old in good health and CMV-seronegative.

This rearrangement joins TRBV5-1 to TRBJ1-5, with a weak D call TRBD1 (5 bases). V was cut by 0 bases and J by 2 bases, with 9 bases left in between. Germline CDR1 and CDR2: SGHRS and YFSETQ. The CDR3 consists of 15 residues. The chain's CDR3 is CASSLGQGGNQPQHF. The CDR3 DNA reads as TGCGCCAGCAGCTTGGGGCAGGGTGGCAATCAGCCCCAGCATTTT.

There are a few counts of this clone. The J gene is TRBJ2-5, the V gene TRBV7-9, with TRBD2 matching 7 bases. The germline V gene encodes CDR1 SEHNR and CDR2 FQNEAQ (reference sequence). CDR3 length equals 15 residues. J was trimmed by 2 bases and V by 3 bases; bases with no gene match: 6. The DNA of the CDR3 is TGTGCCAGCAGCTTTATAGCGGGTACGCAAGAGACCCAGTACTTC. Its translation is CASSFIAGTQETQYF.

The rearrangement uses TRBV5-1 and TRBJ2-5; D not resolved. Germline assignment: CDR1 SGHRS and CDR2 YFSETQ. This CDR3 is built from 13 residues. Trimming pared 4 bases from V and 2 bases from J, leaving 9 bases between. The CDR3 protein is CASSPGVQETQYF. As DNA, the CDR3 is TGCGCCAGCAGCCCTGGAGTACAAGAGACCCAGTACTTC.

The chain has TRBV19 and TRBJ1-5; D remains ambiguous. Trimming shortened V by 6 bases and J by 4 bases, and 16 bases separated the two germline ends. This CDR3 has 15 amino acids. CDR1 and CDR2 from the germline V gene are LNHDA and SQIVND (reference sequence). In DNA, the CDR3 is TGTGCCAGTAGAGAGGTAGTAGGAGCAAATCAGCCCCAGCATTTT. Translated: CASREVVGANQPQHF. The variable domain in full, completed from reference TRBV19 and TRBJ1-5, reads DGGITQSPKYLFRKEGQNVTLSCEQNLNHDAMYWYRQDPGQGLRLIYYSQIVNDFQKGDIAEGYSVSREKKESFPLTVTSAQKNPTAFYLCASREVVGANQPQHFGDGTRLSIL.

V gene TRBV5-1 combines with J gene TRBJ1-1, with TRBD1 matching 11 bases. CDR3 length: 15 residues. Looked up from germline, CDR1 is SGHRS and CDR2 is YFSETQ. The V gene end was trimmed by 4 bases and the J gene end by 2 bases; junction bases not matched to a gene: 4. The DNA of the CDR3 is TGCGCCAGCAGCCCCCGGACAGGGGGCAACACTGAAGCTTTCTTT. Translation: CASSPRTGGNTEAFF.

This chain links TRBV7-8 with TRBJ2-7, with TRBD1 matching over 8 bases. This CDR3 contains 14 residues. Trimming cost V 1 base and J 3 bases; bases outside gene matches: 2. Per the germline V gene, CDR1 is SGHVS and CDR2 is FQNEAQ. The CDR3 nucleotides read TGTGCCAGCAGCTTAGGGGACAGGAACTACGAGCAGTACTTC. Protein sequence: CASSLGDRNYEQYF.

The genes are TRBV11-2 and TRBJ2-7; weak D call: TRBD2 (7 bases). Germline values: CDR1 SGHAT, CDR2 FQNNGV. The V end lost 1 base, the J end lost 4 bases, and 14 bases lay between the germline ends. CDR3 length: 15 amino acids. CDR3 in amino acids: CASSLAAGAGYEQYF. CDR3 sequence (DNA): TGTGCCAGCAGCTTAGCCGCGGGGGCGGGGTACGAGCAGTACTTC. The complete variable domain, with remaining parts taken from reference TRBV11-2 and TRBJ2-7, reads EAGVAQSPRYKIIEKRQSVAFWCNPISGHATLYWYQQILGQGPKLLIQFQNNGVVDDSQLPKDRFSAERLKGVDSTLKIQPAKLEDSAVYLCASSLAAGAGYEQYFGPGTRLTVT.

To note about this clone: The sample has other DNA sequences that encode this CDR3 too. The genes are TRBV5-1 and TRBJ2-5; 8 bases map to TRBD2. The CDR3 is made up of 13 amino acids. Unmatched junction bases numbered 2, after V lost 2 bases and J lost 5 bases. In germline, CDR1 is SGHRS, CDR2 YFSETQ. CDR3 bases: TGCGCCAGCAGCTTATCGGGAGGGGAGACCCAGTACTTC. It translates to CASSLSGGETQYF.

The rearrangement links TRBV11-2 to TRBJ2-7; D unclear. The CDR3 extends over 14 amino acids. The V gene lost 5 bases and the J gene lost 0 bases, with 11 bases spanning the gap. Germline CDR1 reads SGHAT; CDR2 reads FQNNGV. The CDR3 region has the DNA TGTGCCAGCAGCCCCGGAAGGAGCTCCTACGAGCAGTACTTC. Translation: CASSPGRSSYEQYF.

This chain's CDR3 is CASSSYGRQGLNGYTF. The CDR3, as DNA: TGTGCCAGCAGCTCCTATGGGCGACAGGGGCTAAATGGCTACACCTTC. The V and J genes are TRBV5-4 and TRBJ1-2; TRBD1 agrees at 8 bases. Losses at the gene ends were 3 bases for V and 6 bases for J; bases not matched to a gene: 13. Germline V gene sequence: CDR1 SGHNT, CDR2 YYREEE (reference sequence). The CDR3 loop spans 16 amino acids.

The sample holds a few counts of this clone. This CDR3 is CASSEEFFGGGDYGYTF. CDR3 sequence (DNA): TGTGCCAGCAGTGAAGAGTTCTTTGGCGGGGGCGACTATGGCTACACCTTC. The chain recombines TRBV2 with TRBJ1-2; D possibly corresponds to TRBD1 (6 bases). CDR1 is SNHLY, CDR2 FYNNEI, per germline. The length of the CDR3 is 17 residues. V was trimmed by 1 base and J by 3 bases, leaving 18 bases between them.

The chain combines TRBV19 with TRBJ2-7, with TRBD1 matching 9 bases. The V and J ends lost 5 bases and 2 bases, in that order; junction bases with no gene match: 7. This CDR3 has 15 amino acids. The V gene's germline CDR1 is LNHDA and CDR2 SQIVND (reference sequence). The CDR3 sequence is CASSGAGTGPYEQYF. The CDR3 nucleotides are TGTGCCAGTAGTGGGGCCGGGACAGGGCCCTACGAGCAGTACTTC. The entire variable domain, with the rest obtained from reference TRBV19 and TRBJ2-7, is as follows: DGGITQSPKYLFRKEGQNVTLSCEQNLNHDAMYWYRQDPGQGLRLIYYSQIVNDFQKGDIAEGYSVSREKKESFPLTVTSAQKNPTAFYLCASSGAGTGPYEQYFGPGTRLTVT.

The chain couples TRBV18 to TRBJ2-7; D might be TRBD1 (6 bases). CDR3 length: 15 amino acids. Germline V gene sequence: CDR1 KGHSH, CDR2 LQKENI. Trimming cost V 2 bases and J 0 bases, with 11 bases left between them. CDR3 in DNA: TGTGCCAGCTCACCATTGGGGACAAACTCCTACGAGCAGTACTTC. Translated: CASSPLGTNSYEQYF.

This chain joins TRBV15 and TRBJ1-2; TRBD1 aligns across 7 bases. The CDR3 is 15 amino acids. After removal of 5 bases from V and 5 bases from J, the junction contained 11 bases not matched to a gene. Germline V gene sequence: CDR1 LNHNV, CDR2 YYDKDF (reference sequence). The DNA of the CDR3 is TGTGCCACCAGCGACTTGGTGGCAGGGGGTTATGGCTACACCTTC. The encoded protein is CATSDLVAGGYGYTF.

V gene TRBV19 combines with J gene TRBJ1-5; a possible D gene is TRBD1 (6 bases). The CDR3 has 14 residues. Germline assignment: CDR1 LNHDA and CDR2 SQIVND (reference sequence). The germline V and J ends were trimmed by 7 bases and 2 bases, with 12 bases remaining between them. CDR3 in DNA: TGTGCCAGTACAGGGGCGCGGGGCAATCAGCCCCAGCATTTT. Amino acid sequence: CASTGARGNQPQHF.

This chain uses TRBV19 with TRBJ2-7, with TRBD1 matching 7 bases. Germline V gene lookup returns CDR1 LNHDA and CDR2 SQIVND (reference sequence). The CDR3 has 14 residues. The V segment lost 6 bases and the J segment 0 bases; nucleotides outside the gene matches: 5. This CDR3 reads CASSLGTDSYEQYF. The CDR3, as DNA: TGTGCCAGTAGCCTTGGGACAGACTCCTACGAGCAGTACTTC.

The V and J genes are TRBV7-3 and TRBJ2-3, with 8 bases aligning to TRBD2. V shed 2 bases, J shed 6 bases, and the junction held 7 bases outside the gene matches. The CDR3 has 15 amino acids. CDR1 is SGHTA, CDR2 FQGTGA, per germline. In nucleotides, the CDR3 is TGTGCCAGCAGCTTAGAGTCGGGGGGGTGGGATACGCAGTATTTT. Amino acids: CASSLESGGWDTQYF.

The genes are TRBV27 and TRBJ2-5; 7 nucleotides line up with TRBD1. Germline CDR1 MNHEY, CDR2 SMNVEV (reference sequence). V lost 5 bases to trimming and J lost 5 bases; unmatched junction nucleotides: 8. The length of the CDR3 is 14 residues. The CDR3 protein is CASSRGQRRETQYF. The CDR3 bases are TGTGCCAGCAGTCGGGGACAGAGAAGGGAGACCCAGTACTTC.

The chain carries TRBV28 and TRBJ1-2; D remains ambiguous. The CDR3 sequence is 14 residues long. The germline gives CDR1 MDHEN, CDR2 SYDVKM. The germline V and J ends were trimmed by 1 base and 4 bases, with 10 bases remaining between them. The CDR3 DNA reads TGTGCCAGCAGTTTATTGGCCGCTCTCTATGGCTACACCTTC. It codes for CASSLLAALYGYTF.

This chain connects TRBV19 to TRBJ2-2; 9 bases line up with TRBD1. The germline V gene has CDR1 LNHDA and CDR2 SQIVND (reference sequence). CDR3 length: 13 amino acids. The ends lost 3 bases at V and 12 bases at J; junction bases unmatched: 5. The CDR3 DNA sequence: TGTGCCAGTAGTATTCCCGGACAGGGGAAGCTGTTTTTT. Protein: CASSIPGQGKLFF. Using reference TRBV19 and TRBJ2-2 for the parts outside the CDR3, the full variable domain is DGGITQSPKYLFRKEGQNVTLSCEQNLNHDAMYWYRQDPGQGLRLIYYSQIVNDFQKGDIAEGYSVSREKKESFPLTVTSAQKNPTAFYLCASSIPGQGKLFFGEGSRLTVL.

J is TRBJ1-2 and V is TRBV7-2; 8 bases are a match to TRBD1. V was pared by 10 bases and J by 4 bases, with 8 bases of the junction left unmatched. The CDR3 has 13 amino acids. Germline V gene lookup returns CDR1 SGHTA and CDR2 FQGNSA. The CDR3 reads CATLQGVSYGYTF. The CDR3 DNA reads as TGTGCCACACTACAGGGGGTGAGCTATGGCTACACCTTC.

J is TRBJ2-5 and V is TRBV2; possibly TRBD1 for D (5 bases). Germline CDR1 and CDR2: SNHLY and FYNNEI. CDR3 length: 15 residues. V was cut by 0 bases and J by 4 bases, with 12 bases left in between. CDR3 region: CASSEARQPGETQYF. The DNA of the CDR3 is TGTGCCAGCAGTGAAGCGCGACAGCCGGGAGAGACCCAGTACTTC.

The chain links TRBV9 to TRBJ2-3; tentative D call: TRBD1 (5 bases). The germline gives CDR1 SGDLS, CDR2 YYNGEE. CDR3 length equals 13 residues. V lost 8 bases to trimming and J lost 2 bases, with 12 bases between them. The CDR3 loop reads CASTQGSTDTQYF. Written as DNA, the CDR3 is TGTGCCAGTACGCAGGGCTCCACAGATACGCAGTATTTT.

Remarks on this clone: Other nucleotide sequences from this sample produce the same CDR3. The chain uses TRBV7-3 and TRBJ2-3; 8 bases map to TRBD2. The CDR3 extends over 15 amino acids. Germline V CDR1 and CDR2: SGHTA, FQGTGA. Trimming cost V 5 bases and J 3 bases; bases outside gene matches: 7. CDR3 coding DNA: TGTGCCAGCAGCCCCGGGGGGGGCCCTACAGATACGCAGTATTTT. It translates to CASSPGGGPTDTQYF.

This clone was counted between two and nine times. This chain joins TRBV27 and TRBJ1-3; no firm D call. Per the germline V gene, CDR1 is MNHEY and CDR2 is SMNVEV (reference sequence). The CDR3 has 16 amino acids. Deletions cut 0 bases from V and 3 bases from J, with 12 bases between. The CDR3 DNA sequence: TGTGCCAGCAGTTTATCTCCCCCCGAGGGTGGAAACACCATATATTTT. Its protein is CASSLSPPEGGNTIYF.

V gene TRBV2 combines with J gene TRBJ1-1; TRBD1 agrees at 8 bases. Germline V CDR1 and CDR2: SNHLY, FYNNEI. The J segment lost 4 bases and the V segment lost 10 bases, leaving 8 bases of the junction unmatched. The CDR3 is made up of 13 amino acids. DNA of the CDR3: TGTGCCACCGCCCAGGGGGCAGGCACTGAAGCTTTCTTT. This translates into CATAQGAGTEAFF.